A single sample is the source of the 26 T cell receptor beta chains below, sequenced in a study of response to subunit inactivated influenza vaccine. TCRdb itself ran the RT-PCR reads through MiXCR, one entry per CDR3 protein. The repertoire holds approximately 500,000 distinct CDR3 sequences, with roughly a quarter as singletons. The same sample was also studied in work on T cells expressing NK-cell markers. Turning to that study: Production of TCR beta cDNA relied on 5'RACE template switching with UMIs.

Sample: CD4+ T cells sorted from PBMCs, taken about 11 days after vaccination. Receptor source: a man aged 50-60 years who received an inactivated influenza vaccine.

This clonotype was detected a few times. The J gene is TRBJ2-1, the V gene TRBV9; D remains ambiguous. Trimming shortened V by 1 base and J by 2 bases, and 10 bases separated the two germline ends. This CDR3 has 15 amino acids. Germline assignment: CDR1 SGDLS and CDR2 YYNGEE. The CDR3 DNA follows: TGTGCCAGCAGCGTAAATCCTCAACCCTACAATGAGCAGTTCTTC. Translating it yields CASSVNPQPYNEQFF.

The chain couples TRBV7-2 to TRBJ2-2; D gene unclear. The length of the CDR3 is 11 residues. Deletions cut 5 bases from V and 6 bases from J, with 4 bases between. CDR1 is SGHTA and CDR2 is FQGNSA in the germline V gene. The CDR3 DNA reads TGTGCCAGCAGCCGGCCCGGGGAGCTGTTTTTT. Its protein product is CASSRPGELFF.

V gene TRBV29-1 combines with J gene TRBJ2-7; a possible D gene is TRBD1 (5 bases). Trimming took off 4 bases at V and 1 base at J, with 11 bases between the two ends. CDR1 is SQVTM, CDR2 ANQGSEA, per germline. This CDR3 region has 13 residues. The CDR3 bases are TGCAGCGTTGCGTTACAGGCTTCCTACGAGCAGTACTTC. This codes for CSVALQASYEQYF.

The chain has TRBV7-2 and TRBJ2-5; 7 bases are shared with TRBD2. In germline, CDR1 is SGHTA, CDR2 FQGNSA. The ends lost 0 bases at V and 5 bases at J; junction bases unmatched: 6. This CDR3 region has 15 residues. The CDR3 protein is CASSLAAGVTETQYF. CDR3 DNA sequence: TGTGCCAGCAGCTTAGCGGCGGGGGTCACGGAGACCCAGTACTTC.

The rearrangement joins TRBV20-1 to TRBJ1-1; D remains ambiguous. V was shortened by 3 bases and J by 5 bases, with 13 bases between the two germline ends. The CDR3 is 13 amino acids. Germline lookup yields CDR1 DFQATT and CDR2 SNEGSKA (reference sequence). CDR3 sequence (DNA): TGCAGTGCTAGGAAGGTCGCGGGAACTGAAGCTTTCTTT. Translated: CSARKVAGTEAFF.

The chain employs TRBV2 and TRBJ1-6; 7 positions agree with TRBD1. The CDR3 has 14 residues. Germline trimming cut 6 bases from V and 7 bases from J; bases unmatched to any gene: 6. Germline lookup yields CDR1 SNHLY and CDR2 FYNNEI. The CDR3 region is CASRETGKNSPLHF. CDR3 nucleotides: TGTGCCAGCAGGGAGACAGGGAAAAATTCACCCCTCCACTTT.

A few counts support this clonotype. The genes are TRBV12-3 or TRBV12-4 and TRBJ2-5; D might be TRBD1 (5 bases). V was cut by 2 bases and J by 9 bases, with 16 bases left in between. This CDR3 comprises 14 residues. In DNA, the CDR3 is TGTGCCAGCAGTTTAAAGCAGGGCCAAGGAGCCCAGTACTTC. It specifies CASSLKQGQGAQYF.

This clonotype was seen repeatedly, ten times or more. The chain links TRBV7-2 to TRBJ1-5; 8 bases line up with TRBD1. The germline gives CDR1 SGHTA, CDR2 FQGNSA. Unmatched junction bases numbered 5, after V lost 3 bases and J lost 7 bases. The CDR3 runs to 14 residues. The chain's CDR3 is CASSLDRVRQPQHF. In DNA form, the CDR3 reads TGTGCCAGCAGCTTGGACAGGGTGAGACAGCCCCAGCATTTT. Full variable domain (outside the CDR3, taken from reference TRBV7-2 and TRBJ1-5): GAGVSQSPSNKVTEKGKDVELRCDPISGHTALYWYRQSLGQGLEFLIYFQGNSAPDKSGLPSDRFSAERTGGSVSTLTIQRTQQEDSAVYLCASSLDRVRQPQHFGDGTRLSIL.

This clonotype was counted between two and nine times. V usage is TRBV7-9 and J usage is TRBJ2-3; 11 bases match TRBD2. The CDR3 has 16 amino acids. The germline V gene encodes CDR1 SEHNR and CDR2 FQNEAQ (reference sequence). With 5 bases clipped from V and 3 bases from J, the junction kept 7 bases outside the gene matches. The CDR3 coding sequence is TGTGCCAGCAGCACGGGGACTAGCGGAAAGACAGATACGCAGTATTTT. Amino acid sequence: CASSTGTSGKTDTQYF.

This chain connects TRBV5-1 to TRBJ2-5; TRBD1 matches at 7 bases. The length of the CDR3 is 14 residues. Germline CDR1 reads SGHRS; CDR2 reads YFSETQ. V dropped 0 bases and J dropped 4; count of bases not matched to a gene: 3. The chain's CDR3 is CASSLESGGETQYF. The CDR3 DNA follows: TGCGCCAGCAGCTTGGAGTCAGGGGGAGAGACCCAGTACTTC.

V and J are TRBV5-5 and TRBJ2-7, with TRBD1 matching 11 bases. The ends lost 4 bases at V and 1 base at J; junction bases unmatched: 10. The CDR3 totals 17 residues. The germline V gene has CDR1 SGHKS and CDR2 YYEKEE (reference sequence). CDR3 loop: CASSTGTGGPRSYEQYF. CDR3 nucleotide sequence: TGTGCCAGCAGCACCGGGACAGGGGGTCCCCGTTCCTACGAGCAGTACTTC.

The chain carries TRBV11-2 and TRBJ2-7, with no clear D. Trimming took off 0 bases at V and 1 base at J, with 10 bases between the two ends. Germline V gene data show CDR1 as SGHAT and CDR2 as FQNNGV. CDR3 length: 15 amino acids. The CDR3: CASSLDRRLSYEQYF. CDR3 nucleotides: TGTGCCAGCAGCTTAGACAGGCGTTTATCCTACGAGCAGTACTTC. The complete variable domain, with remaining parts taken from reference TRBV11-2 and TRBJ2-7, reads EAGVAQSPRYKIIEKRQSVAFWCNPISGHATLYWYQQILGQGPKLLIQFQNNGVVDDSQLPKDRFSAERLKGVDSTLKIQPAKLEDSAVYLCASSLDRRLSYEQYFGPGTRLTVT.

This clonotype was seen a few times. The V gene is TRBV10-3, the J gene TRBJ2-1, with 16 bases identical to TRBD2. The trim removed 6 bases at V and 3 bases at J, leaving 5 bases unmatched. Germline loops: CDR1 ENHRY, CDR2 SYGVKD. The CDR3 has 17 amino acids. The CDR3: CAIRSGLAGGYYNEQFF. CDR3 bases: TGTGCCATCAGGTCGGGACTAGCGGGAGGGTACTACAATGAGCAGTTCTTC.

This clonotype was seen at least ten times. Here the CDR3 DNA reads TGTGCCAGCAGTTCGTCTAACTATGGCTACACCTTC. Its protein is CASSSSNYGYTF. The V gene is TRBV12-3 or TRBV12-4, the J gene TRBJ1-2; D remains unclear. The CDR3 length is 12 residues. Trimming cost V 4 bases and J 0 bases, with 3 bases left between them.

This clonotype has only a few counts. The CDR3 nucleotides read TGTGCCAGCAGCCCCCTTAGCGGGAGGGCCCGTCCCTACGAGCAGTACTTC. This codes for CASSPLSGRARPYEQYF. The chain links TRBV5-4 to TRBJ2-7; TRBD2 matches at 11 bases. The CDR3 covers 17 residues. In germline, CDR1 is SGHNT, CDR2 YYREEE (reference sequence). With V trimmed by 4 bases and J by 2 bases, 11 bases remained unmatched.

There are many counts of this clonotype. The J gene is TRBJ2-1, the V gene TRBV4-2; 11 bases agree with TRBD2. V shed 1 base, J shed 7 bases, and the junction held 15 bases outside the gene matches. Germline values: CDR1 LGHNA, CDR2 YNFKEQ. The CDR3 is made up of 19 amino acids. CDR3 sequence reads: CASSQVALAGGGLKNEQFF. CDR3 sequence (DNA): TGTGCCAGCAGCCAAGTGGCTCTAGCGGGAGGAGGTTTAAAGAATGAGCAGTTCTTC.

This CDR3 is CASSLRHLATNEKLFF. The CDR3 DNA reads TGTGCCAGCAGCTTACGGCATCTTGCAACTAATGAAAAACTGTTTTTT. The chain recombines TRBV7-8 with TRBJ1-4; D gene uncertain. There are 16 residues in the CDR3. Trimming pared 2 bases from V and 0 bases from J, leaving 10 bases between. The germline V gene encodes CDR1 SGHVS and CDR2 FQNEAQ.

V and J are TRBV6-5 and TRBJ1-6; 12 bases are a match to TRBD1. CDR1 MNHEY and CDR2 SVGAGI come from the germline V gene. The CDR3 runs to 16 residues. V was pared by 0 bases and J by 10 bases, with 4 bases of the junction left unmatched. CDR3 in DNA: TGTGCCAGCAGTTACTCGCGGGGACAGGGGGCATCACCCCTCCACTTT. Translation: CASSYSRGQGASPLHF.

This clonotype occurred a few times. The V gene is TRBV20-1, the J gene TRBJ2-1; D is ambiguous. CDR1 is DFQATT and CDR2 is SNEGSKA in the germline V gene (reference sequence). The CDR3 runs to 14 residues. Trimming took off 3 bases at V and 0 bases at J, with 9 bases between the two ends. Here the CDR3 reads CSASKWSSYNEQFF. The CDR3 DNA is TGCAGTGCTAGTAAGTGGAGCTCCTACAATGAGCAGTTCTTC.

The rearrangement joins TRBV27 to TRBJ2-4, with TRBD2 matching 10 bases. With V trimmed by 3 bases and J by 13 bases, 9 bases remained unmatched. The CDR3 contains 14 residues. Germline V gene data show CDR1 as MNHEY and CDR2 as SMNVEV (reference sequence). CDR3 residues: CASSLTMGLARQYF. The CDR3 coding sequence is TGTGCCAGCAGTTTGACGATGGGACTAGCGCGACAGTACTTC.

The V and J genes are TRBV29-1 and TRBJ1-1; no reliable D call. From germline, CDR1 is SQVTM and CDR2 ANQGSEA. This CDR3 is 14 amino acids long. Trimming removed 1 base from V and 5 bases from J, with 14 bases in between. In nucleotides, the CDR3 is TGCAGCGTTGAAGCGTCCGGCCGAGGGACTGAAGCTTTCTTT. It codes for CSVEASGRGTEAFF.

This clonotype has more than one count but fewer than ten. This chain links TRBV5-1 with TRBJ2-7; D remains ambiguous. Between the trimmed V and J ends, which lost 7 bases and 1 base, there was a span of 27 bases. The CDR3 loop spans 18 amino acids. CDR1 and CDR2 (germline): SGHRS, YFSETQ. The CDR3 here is CASPNIGLQPHLSYEQYF. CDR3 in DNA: TGCGCCAGCCCTAATATCGGGCTCCAGCCACATCTATCCTACGAGCAGTACTTC.

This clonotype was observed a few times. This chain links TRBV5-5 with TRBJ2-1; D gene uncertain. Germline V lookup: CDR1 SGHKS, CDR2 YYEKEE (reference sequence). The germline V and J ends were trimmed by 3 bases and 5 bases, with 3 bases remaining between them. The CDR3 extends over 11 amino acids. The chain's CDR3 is CASSYNNEQFF. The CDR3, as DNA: TGTGCCAGCAGCTATAACAATGAGCAGTTCTTC.

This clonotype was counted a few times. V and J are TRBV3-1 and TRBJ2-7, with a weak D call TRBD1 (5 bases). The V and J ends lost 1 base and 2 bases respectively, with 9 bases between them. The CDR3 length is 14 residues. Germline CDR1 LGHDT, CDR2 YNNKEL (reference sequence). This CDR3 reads CASSQGAQAYEQYF. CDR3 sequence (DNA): TGTGCCAGCAGCCAAGGGGCACAGGCCTACGAGCAGTACTTC.

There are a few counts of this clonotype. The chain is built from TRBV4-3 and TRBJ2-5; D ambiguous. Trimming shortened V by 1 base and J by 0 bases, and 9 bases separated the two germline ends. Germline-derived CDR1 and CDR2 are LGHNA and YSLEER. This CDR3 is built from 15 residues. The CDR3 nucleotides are TGCGCCAGCAGCCAAGGGGCCCACTACCAAGAGACCCAGTACTTC. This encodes CASSQGAHYQETQYF.

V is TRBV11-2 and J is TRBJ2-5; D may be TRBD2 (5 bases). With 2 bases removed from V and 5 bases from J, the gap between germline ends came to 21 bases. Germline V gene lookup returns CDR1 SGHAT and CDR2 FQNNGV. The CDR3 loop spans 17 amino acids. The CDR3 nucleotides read TGTGCCAGCAGCTTATCAATCTTAACGGGATCGGTGGAGACCCAGTACTTC. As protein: CASSLSILTGSVETQYF.